The 19 T cell receptor beta chains given below trace back to one sample, sequenced in a study of human T cells and chemical hapten exposure. TCRdb analysed the RACE reads with MiXCR anew, one entry per CDR3 protein. The table has about 81,000 distinct CDR3 sequences, roughly 7.2% seen once; the top ten hold 1.5% to 1.7%. Time point specified: patch test 1, 2 weeks after DPC sensitization. Treatment: therapeutic diphenylcyclopropenone sensitization with weekly scalp DPC. The source was whole blood, collected in connection with sensitization to the hapten diphenylcyclopropenone (DPC). These receptors originate from a woman in her twenties or thirties with alopecia areata. Some clones in this sample may be carry-over from other donors' samples.

This clonotype was seen repeatedly, ten times or more. This chain uses TRBV5-5 with TRBJ2-3; 9 nucleotides align to TRBD2. The CDR3 is 17 residues long. CDR1 and CDR2 from the germline V gene are SGHKS and YYEKEE (reference sequence). After removal of 2 bases from V and 3 bases from J, the junction contained 10 bases not matched to a gene. CDR3 residues: CASSFLPSGGWTDTQYF. DNA for the CDR3: TGTGCCAGCAGCTTTCTGCCCAGCGGGGGGTGGACAGATACGCAGTATTTT.

This clonotype was detected only a few times. CDR3 DNA sequence: TGTGCCAGCAGTTACGGGACGAGAGGGGCCAACGTCCTGACTTTC. Encoded protein: CASSYGTRGANVLTF. The genes are TRBV6-5 and TRBJ2-6; D possibly matches TRBD1 or TRBD2 (5 bases each). CDR1 is MNHEY and CDR2 is SVGAGI in the germline V gene. V gave up 2 bases and J gave up 4 bases, with 9 bases separating them. The CDR3 has 15 amino acids.

This clonotype was observed at least ten times. The V and J genes are TRBV27 and TRBJ1-5, with D tentatively TRBD1 (6 bases). The CDR3 extends over 15 amino acids. Per the germline V gene, CDR1 is MNHEY and CDR2 is SMNVEV (reference sequence). The V gene lost 4 bases and the J gene lost 0 bases, with 10 bases spanning the gap. Here the CDR3 reads CASSSGQLSNQPQHF. The DNA for the CDR3 is TGTGCCAGCAGTTCAGGACAGCTTAGCAATCAGCCCCAGCATTTT.

This clonotype was seen many times. The chain couples TRBV29-1 to TRBJ2-5; 11 positions agree with TRBD2. Germline CDR1 is SQVTM and CDR2 is ANQGSEA. J gave up 2 bases and V 3 bases, and 8 bases lay outside the gene matches. The CDR3 contains 16 residues. For the CDR3, the DNA is TGCAGCGTTGAGGGGACGACTAGCGGGGAACAAGAGACCCAGTACTTC. It specifies CSVEGTTSGEQETQYF.

There are many counts of this clonotype. V is TRBV12-3 or TRBV12-4 and J is TRBJ2-1, with 9 bases aligning to TRBD2. Trimming cost V 4 bases and J 0 bases; bases outside gene matches: 13. This CDR3 has 19 residues. The CDR3 reads CASSSLAGATPSSYNEQFF. CDR3 nucleotides: TGTGCCAGCAGTTCTTTAGCGGGGGCCACCCCCAGCTCCTACAATGAGCAGTTCTTC.

A few counts support this clonotype. The genes are TRBV7-2 and TRBJ2-1; 9 nucleotides line up with TRBD2. V dropped 3 bases and J dropped 2; count of bases not matched to a gene: 2. Germline V gene data show CDR1 as SGHTA and CDR2 as FQGNSA. CDR3 length: 15 amino acids. The CDR3 DNA sequence: TGTGCCAGCAGCTTTAGCGGGGGCCCCTACAATGAGCAGTTCTTC. Translation: CASSFSGGPYNEQFF.

This clonotype has more than one count but fewer than ten. V and J are TRBV12-3 or TRBV12-4 and TRBJ1-5; TRBD1 matches 8 bases. V gave up 6 bases and J gave up 2 bases; unmatched junction bases: 9. The CDR3 totals 16 residues. This chain's CDR3 is CASRHSGGSGNQPQHF. The DNA for the CDR3 is TGTGCCAGCAGACACTCAGGGGGCTCGGGCAATCAGCCCCAGCATTTT.

The sample holds many counts of this clonotype. This sequence joins TRBV14 and TRBJ2-1, with TRBD1 matching 7 bases. Unmatched junction bases numbered 13, after V lost 1 base and J lost 1 base. This CDR3 contains 19 residues. Germline assignment: CDR1 SGHDN and CDR2 FVKESK. The CDR3, as DNA: TGTGCCAGCAGCCAAGTAGGGACAGCAATATTAAGTTCCTACAATGAGCAGTTCTTC. It is translated as CASSQVGTAILSSYNEQFF.

This clonotype has at least ten counts. Written as DNA, the CDR3 is TGCAGTGCTGAATCTTCGCCGGGACAGGGGAACGGAAACACCATATATTTT. Encoded protein: CSAESSPGQGNGNTIYF. The rearrangement links TRBV20-1 to TRBJ1-3; 10 bases fit TRBD1. J lost 4 bases, V lost 5 bases, and 14 bases had no gene match. CDR3 length: 17 amino acids. Germline V gene data show CDR1 as DFQATT and CDR2 as SNEGSKA (reference sequence).

The chain couples TRBV20-1 to TRBJ2-3, with 9 bases that match TRBD2. Per germline, CDR1 DFQATT and CDR2 SNEGSKA (reference sequence). This CDR3 is built from 16 residues. Unmatched junction bases numbered 6, after V lost 0 bases and J lost 2 bases. The CDR3 loop is CSARDPLAGSTDTQYF. Here the CDR3 DNA reads TGCAGTGCTAGAGACCCGCTAGCGGGGTCCACAGATACGCAGTATTTT.

This clonotype showed up many times. The V gene is TRBV20-1, the J gene TRBJ1-2; D remains ambiguous. The CDR3 is 16 amino acids. Trimming took off 0 bases at V and 8 bases at J, with 22 bases between the two ends. In germline, CDR1 is DFQATT, CDR2 SNEGSKA (reference sequence). Here the CDR3 DNA reads TGCAGTGCTAGAGATACGGAAGGGTCCCAGAGTCGGGGCTACACCTTC. This translates into CSARDTEGSQSRGYTF.

The CDR3 spells CASSLDRGLGEQYF. CDR3 nucleotide sequence: TGTGCCAGCAGCCTGGACAGGGGGCTAGGCGAGCAGTACTTC. The chain joins TRBV5-6 to TRBJ2-7, with 11 bases that match TRBD1. The CDR3 sequence is 14 residues long. Losses at the gene ends were 4 bases for V and 6 bases for J; bases not matched to a gene: 6. Germline CDR1 and CDR2: SGHDT and YYEEEE.

This clonotype was recorded a few times. The genes are TRBV23-1 and TRBJ2-5; 7 bases agree with TRBD1. TRBV23-1 is classed as an ORF, of uncertain function. V was clipped by 4 bases and J by 3 bases; unmatched bases: 14. The CDR3 spans 17 residues. In DNA, the CDR3 is TGCGCCAGCAGTCTAAGAAGGAACAGGGGTATTGAAGAGACCCAGTACTTC. Protein product: CASSLRRNRGIEETQYF.

This clonotype was counted at least ten times. The chain employs TRBV5-5 and TRBJ2-4; 9 bases are a match to TRBD1. The CDR3 is made up of 15 amino acids. Germline CDR1 is SGHKS and CDR2 is YYEKEE (reference sequence). V trimming: 0 bases; J trimming: 9 bases; junction bases outside the gene matches: 7. The CDR3 coding sequence is TGTGCCAGCAGCTTGGCCGGGACAGGGTCTATCATTCAGTACTTC. This codes for CASSLAGTGSIIQYF.

This clonotype occurred many times. This chain uses TRBV18 with TRBJ2-7; D perhaps matches TRBD1 (7 bases). V lost 8 bases and J 4 bases, leaving 24 bases between the germline ends. CDR1 and CDR2 from the germline V gene are KGHSH and LQKENI. CDR3 length: 16 amino acids. The CDR3 loop reads CASVRSGVTGLYEQYF. The CDR3 bases are TGTGCCAGCGTCCGCTCGGGGGTGACAGGGCTGTACGAGCAGTACTTC.

V usage is TRBV5-1 and J usage is TRBJ1-6; TRBD1 is a possible D gene (5 bases). Looked up from germline, CDR1 is SGHRS and CDR2 is YFSETQ. This CDR3 has 16 amino acids. The V gene lost 4 bases and the J gene lost 5 bases, with 16 bases spanning the gap. The CDR3 is CASSQTPTANNSPLHF. The CDR3 DNA follows: TGCGCCAGCAGCCAGACCCCGACAGCCAATAATTCACCCCTCCACTTT.

This clonotype appeared many times. V is TRBV13 and J is TRBJ1-5; D is ambiguous. The ends were cut back, 0 bases at V and 0 bases at J, with 3 bases in the middle. The CDR3 covers 14 residues. Germline CDR1 reads PRHDT; CDR2 reads FYEKMQ (reference sequence). The CDR3 DNA sequence: TGTGCCAGCAGCTTAGGCCGTAGCAATCAGCCCCAGCATTTT. As protein: CASSLGRSNQPQHF.

Here the CDR3 reads CASSKGGSTEAFF. The CDR3 nucleotides read TGTGCCAGCAGCAAGGGGGGGAGCACTGAAGCTTTCTTT. V is TRBV9 and J is TRBJ1-1, with a tentative D call TRBD1 (6 bases). The germline CDR1 and CDR2 sequences are SGDLS and YYNGEE. CDR3 length equals 13 residues. The ends were cut back, 4 bases at V and 4 bases at J, with 11 bases in the middle.

This clonotype was counted at least ten times. The gene calls are TRBV20-1 and TRBJ2-1, with D possibly matching TRBD2 (6 bases). V lost 0 bases and J lost 9, with 12 bases in between. CDR3 length: 13 residues. Germline V gene sequence: CDR1 DFQATT, CDR2 SNEGSKA (reference sequence). The CDR3 reads CSAREVTRSEQFF. The DNA for the CDR3 is TGCAGTGCTAGAGAGGTGACTAGAAGTGAGCAGTTCTTC.